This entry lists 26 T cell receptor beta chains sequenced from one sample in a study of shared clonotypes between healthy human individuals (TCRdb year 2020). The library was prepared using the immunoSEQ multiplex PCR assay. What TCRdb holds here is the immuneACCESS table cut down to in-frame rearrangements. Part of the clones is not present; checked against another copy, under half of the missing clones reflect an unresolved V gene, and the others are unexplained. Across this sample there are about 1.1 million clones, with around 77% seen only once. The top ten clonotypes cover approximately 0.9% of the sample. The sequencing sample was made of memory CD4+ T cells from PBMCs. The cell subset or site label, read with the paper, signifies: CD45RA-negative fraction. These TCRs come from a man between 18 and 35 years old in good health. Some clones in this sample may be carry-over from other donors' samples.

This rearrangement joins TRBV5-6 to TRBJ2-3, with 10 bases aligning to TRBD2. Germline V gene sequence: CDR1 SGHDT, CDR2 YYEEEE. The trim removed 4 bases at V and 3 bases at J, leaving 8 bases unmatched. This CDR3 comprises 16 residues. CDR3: CASSQTTSGITDTQYF. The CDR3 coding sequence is TGTGCCAGCAGCCAAACCACTAGCGGGATAACAGATACGCAGTATTTT.

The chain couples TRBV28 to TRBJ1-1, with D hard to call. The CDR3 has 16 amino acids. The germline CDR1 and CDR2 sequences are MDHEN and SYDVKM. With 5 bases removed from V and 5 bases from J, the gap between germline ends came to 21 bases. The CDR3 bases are TGTGCCAGCAGTCCCCCCAACACGGGGAGACGGACTGAAGCTTTCTTT. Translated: CASSPPNTGRRTEAFF.

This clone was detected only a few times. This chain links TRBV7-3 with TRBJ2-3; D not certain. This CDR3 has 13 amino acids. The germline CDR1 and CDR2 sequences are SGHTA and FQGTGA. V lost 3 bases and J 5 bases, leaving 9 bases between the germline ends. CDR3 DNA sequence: TGTGCCAGCAGCTTGAATAGTGGAGATACGCAGTATTTT. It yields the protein CASSLNSGDTQYF.

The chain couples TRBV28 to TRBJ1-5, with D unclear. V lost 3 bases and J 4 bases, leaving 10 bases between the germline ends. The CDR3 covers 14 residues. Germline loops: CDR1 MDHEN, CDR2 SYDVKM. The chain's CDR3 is CASSFLDGNQPQHF. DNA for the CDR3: TGTGCCAGCAGTTTTCTGGACGGTAATCAGCCCCAGCATTTT. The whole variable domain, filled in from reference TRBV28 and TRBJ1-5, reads DVKVTQSSRYLVKRTGEKVFLECVQDMDHENMFWYRQDPGLGLRLIYFSYDVKMKEKGDIPEGYSVSREKKERFSLILESASTNQTSMYLCASSFLDGNQPQHFGDGTRLSIL.

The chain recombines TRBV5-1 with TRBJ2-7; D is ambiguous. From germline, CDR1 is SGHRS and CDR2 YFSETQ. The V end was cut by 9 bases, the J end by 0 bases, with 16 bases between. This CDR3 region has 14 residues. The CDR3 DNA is TGCGCCACCCAGCCGGACCCCAGCTCCTACGAGCAGTACTTC. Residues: CATQPDPSSYEQYF.

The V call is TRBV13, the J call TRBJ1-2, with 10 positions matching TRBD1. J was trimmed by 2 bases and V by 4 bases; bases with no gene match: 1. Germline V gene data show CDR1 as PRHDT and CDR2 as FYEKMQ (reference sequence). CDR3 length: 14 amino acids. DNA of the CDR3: TGTGCCAGCAGCTCGGGACAGGGGAACTATGGCTACACCTTC. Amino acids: CASSSGQGNYGYTF.

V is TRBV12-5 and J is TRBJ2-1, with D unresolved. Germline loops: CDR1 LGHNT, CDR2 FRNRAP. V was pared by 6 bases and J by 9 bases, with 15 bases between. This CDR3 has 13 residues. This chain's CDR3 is CASGGGLSGEQFF. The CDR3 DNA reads TGTGCTAGTGGCGGCGGATTGTCGGGTGAGCAGTTCTTC.

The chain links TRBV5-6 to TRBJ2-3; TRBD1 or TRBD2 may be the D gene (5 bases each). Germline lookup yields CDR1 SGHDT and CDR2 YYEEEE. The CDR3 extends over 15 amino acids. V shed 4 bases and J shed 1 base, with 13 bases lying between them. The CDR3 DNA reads TGTGCCAGCAGCCTGGGACCGTCACGCACAGATACGCAGTATTTT. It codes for CASSLGPSRTDTQYF.

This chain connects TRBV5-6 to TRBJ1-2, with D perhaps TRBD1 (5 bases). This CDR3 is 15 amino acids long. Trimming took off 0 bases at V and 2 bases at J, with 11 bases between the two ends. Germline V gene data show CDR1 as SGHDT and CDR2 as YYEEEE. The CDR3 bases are TGTGCCAGCAGCTTGGTCGACGGGACCAACTATGGCTACACCTTC. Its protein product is CASSLVDGTNYGYTF.

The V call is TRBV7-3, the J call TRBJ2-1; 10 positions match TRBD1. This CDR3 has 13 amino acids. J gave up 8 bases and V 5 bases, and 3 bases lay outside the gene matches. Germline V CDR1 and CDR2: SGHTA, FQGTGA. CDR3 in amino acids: CASSRQGAYEQFF. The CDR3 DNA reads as TGTGCCAGCAGCCGACAGGGGGCATATGAGCAGTTCTTC. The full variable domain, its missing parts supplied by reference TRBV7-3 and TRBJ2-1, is GAGVSQTPSNKVTEKGKYVELRCDPISGHTALYWYRQSLGQGPEFLIYFQGTGAADDSGLPNDRFFAVRPEGSVSTLKIQRTERGDSAVYLCASSRQGAYEQFFGPGTRLTVL.

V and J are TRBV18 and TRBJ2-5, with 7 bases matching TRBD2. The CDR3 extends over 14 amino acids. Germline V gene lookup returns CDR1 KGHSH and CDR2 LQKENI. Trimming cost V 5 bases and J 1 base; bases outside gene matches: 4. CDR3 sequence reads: CASSSLASQETQYF. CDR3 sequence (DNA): TGTGCCAGCTCATCACTAGCGAGCCAAGAGACCCAGTACTTC.

The CDR3 nucleotides are TGTGCCAGCAGTGATCTTGTAAGGGGGCTCGAGCAGTACTTC. This gives the protein CASSDLVRGLEQYF. The chain uses TRBV2 and TRBJ2-7; 7 bases line up with TRBD1. J lost 6 bases, V lost 3 bases, and 8 bases had no gene match. The CDR3 loop spans 14 amino acids. Germline CDR1 and CDR2: SNHLY and FYNNEI.

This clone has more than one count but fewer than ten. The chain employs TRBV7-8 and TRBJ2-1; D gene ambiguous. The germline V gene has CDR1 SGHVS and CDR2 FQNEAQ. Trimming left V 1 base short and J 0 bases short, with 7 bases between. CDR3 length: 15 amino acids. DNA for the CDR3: TGTGCCAGCAGCTTAGTAGGGAACTCCTACAATGAGCAGTTCTTC. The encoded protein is CASSLVGNSYNEQFF.

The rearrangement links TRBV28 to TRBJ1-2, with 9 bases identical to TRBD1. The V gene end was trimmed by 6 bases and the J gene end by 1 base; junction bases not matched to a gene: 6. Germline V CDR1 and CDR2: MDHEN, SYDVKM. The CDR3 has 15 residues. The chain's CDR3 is CASRTPGQGNYGYTF. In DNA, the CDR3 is TGTGCCAGCAGGACTCCGGGACAGGGTAACTATGGCTACACCTTC.

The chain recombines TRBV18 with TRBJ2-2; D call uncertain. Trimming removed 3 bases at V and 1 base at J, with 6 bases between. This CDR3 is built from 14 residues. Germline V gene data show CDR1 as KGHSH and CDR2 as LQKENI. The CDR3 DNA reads TGTGCCAGCTCACCTGGACGGAACACCGGGGAGCTGTTTTTT. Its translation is CASSPGRNTGELFF.

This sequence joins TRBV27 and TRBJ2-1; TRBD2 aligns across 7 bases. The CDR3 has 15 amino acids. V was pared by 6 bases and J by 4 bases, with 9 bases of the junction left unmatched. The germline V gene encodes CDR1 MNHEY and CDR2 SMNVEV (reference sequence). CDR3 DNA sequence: TGTGCCAGCAGCCTTGGGTGGGGGGGGTACAATGAGCAGTTCTTC. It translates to CASSLGWGGYNEQFF.

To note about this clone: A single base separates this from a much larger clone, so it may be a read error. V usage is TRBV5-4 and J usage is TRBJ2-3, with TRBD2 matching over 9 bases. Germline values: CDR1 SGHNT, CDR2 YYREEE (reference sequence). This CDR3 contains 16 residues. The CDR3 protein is CASSRGLAGSTDAQYF. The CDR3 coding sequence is TGTGCCAGCAGCAGGGGGCTAGCGGGAAGCACAGATGCGCAGTATTTT. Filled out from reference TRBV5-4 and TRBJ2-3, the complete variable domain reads ETGVTQSPTHLIKTRGQQVTLRCSSQSGHNTVSWYQQALGQGPQFIFQYYREEENGRGNFPPRFSGLQFPNYSSELNVNALELDDSALYLCASSRGLAGSTDAQYFGPGTRLTVL.

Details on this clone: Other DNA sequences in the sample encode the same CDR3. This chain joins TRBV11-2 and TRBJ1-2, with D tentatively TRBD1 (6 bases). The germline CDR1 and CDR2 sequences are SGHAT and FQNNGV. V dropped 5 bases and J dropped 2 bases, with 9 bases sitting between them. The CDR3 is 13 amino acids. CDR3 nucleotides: TGTGCCAGCAGCCCCGGACAGAACTATGGCTACACCTTC. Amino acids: CASSPGQNYGYTF.

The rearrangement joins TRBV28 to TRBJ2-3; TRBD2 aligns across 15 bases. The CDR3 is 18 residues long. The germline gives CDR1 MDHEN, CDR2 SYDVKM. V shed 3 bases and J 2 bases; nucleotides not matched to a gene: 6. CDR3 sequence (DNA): TGTGCCAGCAGTTTGGGACTAGCGGGAGGTTCTCCCACAGATACGCAGTATTTT. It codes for CASSLGLAGGSPTDTQYF. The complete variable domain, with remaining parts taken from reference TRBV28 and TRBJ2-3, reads DVKVTQSSRYLVKRTGEKVFLECVQDMDHENMFWYRQDPGLGLRLIYFSYDVKMKEKGDIPEGYSVSREKKERFSLILESASTNQTSMYLCASSLGLAGGSPTDTQYFGPGTRLTVL.

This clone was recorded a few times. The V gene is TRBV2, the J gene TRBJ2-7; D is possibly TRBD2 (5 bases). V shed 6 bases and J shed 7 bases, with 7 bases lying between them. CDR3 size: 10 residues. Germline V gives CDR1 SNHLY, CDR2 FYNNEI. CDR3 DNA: TGTGCCAGCAGAACGGGGGAGCAGTACTTC. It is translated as CASRTGEQYF.

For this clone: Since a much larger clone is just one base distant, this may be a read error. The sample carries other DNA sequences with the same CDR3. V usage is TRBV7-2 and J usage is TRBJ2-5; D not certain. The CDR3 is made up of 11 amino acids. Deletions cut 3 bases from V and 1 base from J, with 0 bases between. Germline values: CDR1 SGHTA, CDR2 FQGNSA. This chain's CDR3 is CASSFQETQYF. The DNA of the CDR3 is TGTGCCAGCAGCTTCCAAGAGACCCAGTACTTC.

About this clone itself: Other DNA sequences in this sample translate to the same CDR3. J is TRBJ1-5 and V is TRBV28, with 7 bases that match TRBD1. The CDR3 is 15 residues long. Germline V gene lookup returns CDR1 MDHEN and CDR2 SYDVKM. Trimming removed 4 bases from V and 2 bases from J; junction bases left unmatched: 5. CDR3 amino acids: CASSSRTGGNQPQHF. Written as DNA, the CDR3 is TGTGCCAGCAGTTCCCGGACAGGAGGCAATCAGCCCCAGCATTTT.

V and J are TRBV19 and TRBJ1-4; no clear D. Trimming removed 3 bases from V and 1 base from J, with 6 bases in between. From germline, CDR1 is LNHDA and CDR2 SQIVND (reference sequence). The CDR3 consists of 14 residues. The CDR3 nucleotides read TGTGCCAGTAGTATTGATCAAACTAATGAAAAACTGTTTTTT. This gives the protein CASSIDQTNEKLFF.

CDR3 loop: CASITEGGGGFGYGYTF. The CDR3 bases are TGTGCCAGCATTACCGAAGGCGGCGGGGGCTTCGGCTATGGCTACACCTTC. V and J are TRBV28 and TRBJ1-2, with a tentative D call TRBD1 (6 bases). Per the germline V gene, CDR1 is MDHEN and CDR2 is SYDVKM. The CDR3 extends over 17 amino acids. The germline V and J ends were trimmed by 7 bases and 4 bases, with 25 bases remaining between them.

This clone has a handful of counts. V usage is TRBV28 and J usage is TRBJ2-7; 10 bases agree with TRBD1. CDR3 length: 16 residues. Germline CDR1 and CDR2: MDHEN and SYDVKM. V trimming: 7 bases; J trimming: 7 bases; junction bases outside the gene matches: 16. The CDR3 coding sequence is TGTGCCAGCACATTGTTACCGGGACAGGGGCCGGGGGAGCAGTACTTC. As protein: CASTLLPGQGPGEQYF.

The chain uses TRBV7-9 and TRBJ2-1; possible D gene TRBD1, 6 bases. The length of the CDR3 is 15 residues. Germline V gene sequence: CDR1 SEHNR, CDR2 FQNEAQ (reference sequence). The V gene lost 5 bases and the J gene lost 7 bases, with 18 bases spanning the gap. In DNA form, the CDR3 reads TGTGCCAGCAGCCGAGGGGGAGATCGGACGAATGAGCAGTTCTTC. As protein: CASSRGGDRTNEQFF.